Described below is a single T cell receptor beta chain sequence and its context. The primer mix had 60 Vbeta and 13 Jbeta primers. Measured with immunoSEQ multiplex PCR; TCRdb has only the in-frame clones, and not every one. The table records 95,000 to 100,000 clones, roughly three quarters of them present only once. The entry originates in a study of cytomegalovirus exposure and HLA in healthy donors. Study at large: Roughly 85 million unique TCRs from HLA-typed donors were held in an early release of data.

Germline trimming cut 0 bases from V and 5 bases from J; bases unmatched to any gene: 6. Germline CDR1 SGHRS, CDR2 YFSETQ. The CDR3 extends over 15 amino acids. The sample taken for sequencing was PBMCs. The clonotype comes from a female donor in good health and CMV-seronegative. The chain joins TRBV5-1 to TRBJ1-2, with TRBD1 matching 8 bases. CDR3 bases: TGCGCCAGCAGCTTGGGACAGGGGCTCGAGTATGGCTACACCTTC. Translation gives CASSLGQGLEYGYTF.